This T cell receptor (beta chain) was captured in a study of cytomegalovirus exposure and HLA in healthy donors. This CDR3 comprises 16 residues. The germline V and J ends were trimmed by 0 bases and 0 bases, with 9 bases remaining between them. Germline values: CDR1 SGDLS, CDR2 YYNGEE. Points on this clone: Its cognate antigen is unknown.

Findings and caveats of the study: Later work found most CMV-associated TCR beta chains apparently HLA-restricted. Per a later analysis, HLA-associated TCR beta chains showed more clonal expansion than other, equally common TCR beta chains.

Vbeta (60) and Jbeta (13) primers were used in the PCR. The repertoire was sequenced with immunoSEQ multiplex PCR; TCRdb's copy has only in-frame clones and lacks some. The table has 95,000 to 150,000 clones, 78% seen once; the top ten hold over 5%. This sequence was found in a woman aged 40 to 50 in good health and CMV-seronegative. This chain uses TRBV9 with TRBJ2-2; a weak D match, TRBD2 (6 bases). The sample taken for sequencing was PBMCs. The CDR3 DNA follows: TGTGCCAGCAGCGTAGATGGGAGGCCGAACACCGGGGAGCTGTTTTTT. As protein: CASSVDGRPNTGELFF.